The clone carrying this T cell receptor (beta chain) has a single count. The data originate from a study of blood T cell repertoires in COVID-19. Study in general: Samples taken during acute and convalescent COVID-19 were collected in the United States, Italy and Spain.

Authors' data handling: Amplifying reference gene primers gave estimates of nucleated cell counts. Profiling relied on immunoSEQ multiplex PCR, and the TCRdb table lists in-frame clones only, not all of them. The V and J calls and the clone size are those of that table, but D and trimming were determined from the DNA. The sample contains under 300,000 clones, 80% to 90% of which appear only once. Input material: peripheral blood. This TCR was recovered from a woman aged 30 to 39 with active or convalescent COVID-19.

The CDR3: CASSSLTGGNEKLFF. The CDR3 DNA follows: TGTGCCAGCAGTAGCCTGACAGGGGGGAATGAAAAACTGTTTTTT. The chain links TRBV2 to TRBJ1-4; 9 positions agree with TRBD1. There are 15 residues in the CDR3. Germline-derived CDR1 and CDR2 are SNHLY and FYNNEI. The V segment lost 5 bases and the J segment 5 bases; nucleotides outside the gene matches: 6.